The T cell receptor beta chain under discussion was sequenced for a study of T cells in narcolepsy. This CDR3 has 16 amino acids. Germline V gene lookup returns CDR1 MDHEN and CDR2 SYDVKM. Study-wide results and caveats: Healthy controls reportedly lacked the autoreactive clonotypes serially found in patients' blood.

Produced via immunoSEQ multiplex PCR; TCRdb's table is partial and in-frame only. The sample holds over 7,500 clones, about 56% seen once. Notes on this clone: Its antigen remains unidentified. A junction boundary mismatches the germline segment, possibly from a read error. This sample also contains other DNA sequences that code for the same CDR3.

The specimen sequenced was CD45RA- memory CD8+ T cells from PBMCs. This clonotype was sampled from a human donor with narcolepsy. V and J are TRBV28 and TRBJ2-2; TRBD2 might be the D (5 bases). The CDR3 spells CASSFAADSNTGELFF. In DNA form, the CDR3 reads TGTGCCAGCAGTTTTGCGGCGGACTCGAACACCGGGGAGCTGTTTTTC.